These T cell receptor beta chains were read from a single sample in a study of T cell changes during pregnancy in multiple sclerosis. Measured with immunoSEQ multiplex PCR; TCRdb has only the in-frame clones, and not every one. The sample consists of 20,000 to 30,000 clones, roughly nine tenths of them appearing once. The material sequenced was CD8+ T cells from peripheral blood mononuclear cells, taken in the third trimester of pregnancy. The receptors were gathered from a female donor in good health, enrolled as a control in a pregnancy study. Each CDR3 is given with its conserved first and last residue. A D gene is named only where the DNA matches it firmly.

J: TRBJ2-5; V: TRBV29-1; D: .; CDR3: CSVDSQGFTEYF
J: TRBJ2-7; V: TRBV5-6; D: .; CDR3: CASSLVARGYEQYF
J: TRBJ2-1; V: TRBV10-3; D: TRBD2; CDR3: CAISADSGTRNEQFF
J: TRBJ2-2; V: TRBV11-2; D: .; CDR3: CASSFSLSQGLRNGELFF
J: TRBJ2-5; V: TRBV5-6; D: TRBD2; CDR3: CASSLELAGGFSETQYF
J: TRBJ1-2; V: TRBV5-6; D: .; CDR3: CASSSLGEDYGYTF
J: TRBJ2-1; V: TRBV5-1; D: TRBD2; CDR3: CASSLAGTSGYTYNEQFF
J: TRBJ2-7; V: TRBV7-8; D: TRBD1; CDR3: CASRPRQGARYEQYF
J: TRBJ1-5; V: TRBV10-2; D: .; CDR3: CASSDVNSNQPQHF
J: TRBJ2-7; V: TRBV19; D: TRBD2; CDR3: CASSIGGGRGIYEQYF
J: TRBJ2-1; V: TRBV11-2; D: .; CDR3: CASSMTAYNEQFF
J: TRBJ1-1; V: TRBV15; D: .; CDR3: CATSRTRGFSLEAFF
J: TRBJ2-7; V: TRBV29-1; D: .; CDR3: CSVVPGNSYEQYF
J: TRBJ2-3; V: TRBV7-9; D: .; CDR3: CASSPYAGRDTQYF
J: TRBJ1-1; V: TRBV4-1; D: .; CDR3: CASSQEPGAGTEAFF
J: TRBJ1-1; V: TRBV6-6; D: .; CDR3: CASSYTGEAFF